Following are 28 T cell receptor beta chains from one sample sequenced in a study of T-cell reconstitution after alpha-beta-depleted transplantation in children. Unique molecular identifiers were built into the TCRbeta library. MiXCR was run by TCRdb on the PCR reads, yielding one entry per CDR3 protein. The data show approximately 350,000 distinct CDR3 sequences, about an eighth seen once. Sample: PBMCs, taken from the stem cell graft. Receptor source: a human donor who donated a stem cell graft to a child with Fanconi anemia.

This clonotype appeared a few times. The chain has TRBV5-1 and TRBJ1-2; 10 bases are a match to TRBD1. This CDR3 comprises 15 residues. V was pared by 3 bases and J by 3 bases, with 5 bases of the junction left unmatched. Germline V gene lookup returns CDR1 SGHRS and CDR2 YFSETQ. CDR3 region: CASSSGTGEDYGYTF. CDR3 bases: TGCGCCAGCAGCTCCGGGACAGGGGAGGACTATGGCTACACCTTC.

The rearrangement links TRBV7-9 to TRBJ1-1; D might be TRBD1 (5 bases). The germline V gene has CDR1 SEHNR and CDR2 FQNEAQ (reference sequence). With 0 bases removed from V and 8 bases from J, the gap between germline ends came to 22 bases. This CDR3 contains 17 residues. The CDR3, as DNA: TGTGCCAGCAGCTTAGCGGGGGGAACGTGGACGGAATTAGAAGCTTTCTTT. This gives the protein CASSLAGGTWTELEAFF.

This sequence joins TRBV6-5 and TRBJ1-4, with D uncertain. In germline, CDR1 is MNHEY, CDR2 SVGAGI. The CDR3 covers 19 residues. Trimming stripped 2 bases from V and 8 bases from J, with 27 bases between. CDR3 region: CASSYAAITGPRWEEKLFF. The CDR3 DNA reads as TGTGCCAGCAGTTACGCTGCAATTACGGGCCCTAGGTGGGAAGAAAAACTGTTTTTT.

This clonotype came up many times. The rearrangement uses TRBV10-3 and TRBJ1-6; no clear D. Germline CDR1 reads ENHRY; CDR2 reads SYGVKD. V was trimmed by 11 bases and J by 5 bases, leaving 13 bases between them. The CDR3 totals 13 residues. CDR3 sequence: CAAGEFDNSPLHF. In nucleotides, the CDR3 is TGTGCCGCCGGGGAGTTTGATAATTCACCCCTCCACTTT.

This clonotype was counted ten times or more. For the CDR3, the DNA is TGTGCCAGCGTCTTTCTTAGCGGCCAAGAGACCCAGTACTTC. Translation gives CASVFLSGQETQYF. This sequence joins TRBV7-9 and TRBJ2-5, with a possible D match to TRBD2 (6 bases). Germline assignment: CDR1 SEHNR and CDR2 FQNEAQ (reference sequence). With 8 bases removed from V and 1 base from J, the gap between germline ends came to 14 bases. The CDR3 runs 14 residues.

The chain couples TRBV11-2 to TRBJ1-2, with D uncertain. The germline V gene has CDR1 SGHAT and CDR2 FQNNGV. This CDR3 contains 15 residues. Trimming cost V 5 bases and J 2 bases, with 15 bases left between them. CDR3 sequence (DNA): TGTGCCAGCAGCCTCGGGCCCTTTCCCAACTATGGCTACACCTTC. Amino acid sequence: CASSLGPFPNYGYTF.

The genes are TRBV7-9 and TRBJ2-1; D may be TRBD1 (6 bases). This CDR3 spans 16 amino acids. Germline V lookup: CDR1 SEHNR, CDR2 FQNEAQ (reference sequence). The ends were cut back, 5 bases at V and 3 bases at J, with 17 bases in the middle. The CDR3 sequence: CASSRTKDSLYNEQFF. In DNA, the CDR3 is TGTGCCAGCAGCCGCACGAAGGACAGTCTCTACAATGAGCAGTTCTTC.

The chain employs TRBV27 and TRBJ2-1, with a possible D match to TRBD2 (6 bases). Germline assignment: CDR1 MNHEY and CDR2 SMNVEV (reference sequence). This CDR3 is 15 amino acids long. Trimming stripped 2 bases from V and 6 bases from J, with 14 bases between. The CDR3 DNA sequence: TGTGCCAGCAGTTTAACCCGGGGGAGATTCAATGAGCAGTTCTTC. It yields the protein CASSLTRGRFNEQFF.

There are many counts of this clonotype. V usage is TRBV7-2 and J usage is TRBJ2-2; D gene unclear. CDR3 size: 15 residues. V was pared by 5 bases and J by 5 bases, with 15 bases between. CDR1 is SGHTA, CDR2 FQGNSA, per germline. The CDR3 coding sequence is TGTGCCAGCAGCACTCAGTGGGGATTAACCGGGGAGCTGTTTTTT. Protein: CASSTQWGLTGELFF.

This clonotype appeared many times. The chain couples TRBV12-3 or TRBV12-4 to TRBJ2-7, with TRBD1 as a possible D gene (5 bases). V lost 3 bases, J lost 2 bases, and 8 bases lay in between. The CDR3 contains 13 residues. As DNA, the CDR3 is TGTGCCAGCAGTTTTTCAGGGACCTACGAGCAGTACTTC. Protein: CASSFSGTYEQYF.

The rearrangement uses TRBV20-1 and TRBJ2-5; unclear D gene. The CDR3 consists of 15 residues. Per germline, CDR1 DFQATT and CDR2 SNEGSKA (reference sequence). Trimming took off 1 base at V and 2 bases at J, with 14 bases between the two ends. CDR3 bases: TGCAGTGCTAGAGTGGTGGGCAGAGATCAAGAGACCCAGTACTTC. This translates into CSARVVGRDQETQYF.

This clonotype was found many times. The chain joins TRBV28 to TRBJ2-5, with a tentative D call TRBD1 (6 bases). Germline-derived CDR1 and CDR2 are MDHEN and SYDVKM. Trimming removed 1 base from V and 0 bases from J, with 12 bases in between. This CDR3 has 16 residues. In nucleotides, the CDR3 is TGTGCCAGCAGTTTATTGGGGGCCCTAGACCAAGAGACCCAGTACTTC. Its translation: CASSLLGALDQETQYF.

This clonotype was observed at least ten times. V and J are TRBV4-2 and TRBJ1-4, with 7 bases fitting TRBD1. Per germline, CDR1 LGHNA and CDR2 YNFKEQ. The CDR3 runs 15 residues. V shed 4 bases, J shed 8 bases, and the junction held 10 bases outside the gene matches. This CDR3 is CASSLRTGSLEKLFF. The CDR3, as DNA: TGTGCCAGCAGCCTTAGGACAGGAAGTTTAGAAAAACTGTTTTTT.

This clonotype has only a few counts. Possible read error: a much larger clone is one base away. This chain uses TRBV6-5 with TRBJ1-1; the D is unclear. V shed 5 bases and J shed 0 bases, with 4 bases lying between them. This CDR3 has 12 amino acids. Germline assignment: CDR1 MNHEY and CDR2 SVGAGI. The CDR3 is CASSTVNTEAFF. In nucleotides, the CDR3 is TGTGCCAGCAGTACGGTGAACACTGAAGCTTTCTTT.

The CDR3 is CSASWQGSTDTQYF. The CDR3 DNA reads as TGCAGTGCTAGTTGGCAGGGATCGACAGATACGCAGTATTTT. The V call is TRBV20-1, the J call TRBJ2-3, with D maybe TRBD1 (5 bases). Looked up from germline, CDR1 is DFQATT and CDR2 is SNEGSKA (reference sequence). The CDR3 consists of 14 residues. The V gene lost 3 bases and the J gene lost 3 bases, with 13 bases spanning the gap.

This clonotype showed up just a few times. This rearrangement joins TRBV11-2 to TRBJ2-3; the D gene is possibly TRBD2 (6 bases). The CDR3 consists of 14 residues. Trimming pared 6 bases from V and 6 bases from J, leaving 16 bases between. Germline CDR1 reads SGHAT; CDR2 reads FQNNGV. The CDR3 DNA reads TGTGCCAGCAGTGGGGTGGCGGGGACGGATACGCAGTATTTT. This encodes CASSGVAGTDTQYF.

This clonotype was detected ten times or more. The chain links TRBV29-1 to TRBJ2-3, with D unresolved. Germline V lookup: CDR1 SQVTM, CDR2 ANQGSEA. This CDR3 is built from 14 residues. Trimming shortened V by 5 bases and J by 1 base, and 13 bases separated the two germline ends. The DNA of the CDR3 is TGCAGCGTTCATGGACGGGTAGGCACAGATACGCAGTATTTT. This sequence encodes CSVHGRVGTDTQYF.

The chain joins TRBV12-3 or TRBV12-4 to TRBJ1-2; D is uncertain. The CDR3 has 15 residues. Trimming took off 5 bases at V and 0 bases at J, with 13 bases between the two ends. The CDR3 sequence is CASSPYRGSNYGYTF. CDR3 sequence (DNA): TGTGCCAGCAGTCCCTATCGAGGTTCTAACTATGGCTACACCTTC.

A few counts support this clonotype. The chain recombines TRBV18 with TRBJ2-7, with TRBD1 identical over 12 bases. This CDR3 is 14 amino acids long. Losses at the gene ends were 2 bases for V and 7 bases for J; bases not matched to a gene: 3. Looked up from germline, CDR1 is KGHSH and CDR2 is LQKENI. Here the CDR3 DNA reads TGTGCCAGCTCACCAGGGACAGGGGGCCGGGAGCAGTACTTC. Translated: CASSPGTGGREQYF.

The chain carries TRBV28 and TRBJ2-2; D is ambiguous. V was shortened by 1 base and J by 7 bases, with 10 bases between the two germline ends. The CDR3 has 14 amino acids. Germline values: CDR1 MDHEN, CDR2 SYDVKM. The CDR3 coding sequence is TGTGCCAGCAGTTTATCTCCGGGTGGCGGGGAGCTGTTTTTT. Translated: CASSLSPGGGELFF.

V gene TRBV5-1 combines with J gene TRBJ2-7, with 10 bases fitting TRBD1. Trimming removed 5 bases from V and 3 bases from J; junction bases left unmatched: 2. CDR3 length equals 13 residues. CDR1 and CDR2 from the germline V gene are SGHRS and YFSETQ. The CDR3 reads CASRRDRGYEQYV. The CDR3 nucleotides read TGCGCCAGCAGACGGGACAGGGGCTACGAGCAGTACGTC.

This clonotype was seen at least ten times. The J gene is TRBJ1-1, the V gene TRBV5-1; D is perhaps TRBD1 (6 bases). Germline V gene lookup returns CDR1 SGHRS and CDR2 YFSETQ. V lost 4 bases to trimming and J lost 7 bases, with 14 bases between them. The CDR3 is 13 residues long. Here the CDR3 DNA reads TGCGCCAGCAGCCTCACAGGGACTATTGAAGCTTTCTTT. The encoded protein is CASSLTGTIEAFF. Full variable domain (outside the CDR3, taken from reference TRBV5-1 and TRBJ1-1): KAGVTQTPRYLIKTRGQQVTLSCSPISGHRSVSWYQQTPGQGLQFLFEYFSETQRNKGNFPGRFSGRQFSNSRSEMNVSTLELGDSALYLCASSLTGTIEAFFGQGTRLTVV.

This clonotype was detected many times. The chain is built from TRBV7-9 and TRBJ2-1; D tentatively reads TRBD1 or TRBD2 (5 bases each). Germline CDR1 is SEHNR and CDR2 is FQNEAQ (reference sequence). The CDR3 is 12 residues long. The CDR3 is CVSTGPNNEQFF. CDR3 DNA: TGTGTTTCTACGGGGCCAAACAATGAGCAGTTCTTC.

This clonotype was detected only a few times. The V gene is TRBV4-3, the J gene TRBJ2-3, with D possibly called TRBD1 or TRBD2 (5 bases each). Germline V CDR1 and CDR2: LGHNA, YSLEER. The CDR3 runs to 14 residues. V was clipped by 0 bases and J by 9 bases, with 13 bases between them. The CDR3: CASSQDLRDRTQYF. The CDR3 DNA reads TGCGCCAGCAGCCAAGATTTACGGGACCGAACGCAGTATTTT.

At least ten counts were recorded for this clonotype. This sequence joins TRBV10-3 and TRBJ2-2; D is tentatively TRBD1 or TRBD2 (6 bases each). V lost 8 bases to trimming and J lost 4 bases, with 26 bases between them. Germline V CDR1 and CDR2: ENHRY, SYGVKD. The CDR3 contains 18 residues. CDR3 nucleotides: TGTGCCATCCAAGTTCTAAGTATGGGGGGCTCCGGCACCGGGGAGCTGTTTTTT. Translating gives CAIQVLSMGGSGTGELFF.

This chain connects TRBV3-1 to TRBJ2-1; possibly TRBD2 for D (5 bases). The CDR3 is made up of 13 amino acids. Germline lookup yields CDR1 LGHDT and CDR2 YNNKEL (reference sequence). Trimming took 9 bases from V and 0 from J, leaving 9 bases between them. CDR3 nucleotide sequence: TGTGCCAGTCAGCGGACCTCCTACAATGAGCAGTTCTTC. It is translated as CASQRTSYNEQFF.

This clonotype was found a few times. The chain has TRBV3-1 and TRBJ1-2; D is undetermined. Looked up from germline, CDR1 is LGHDT and CDR2 is YNNKEL (reference sequence). This CDR3 is 13 amino acids long. V was pared by 3 bases and J by 0 bases, with 5 bases between. Written as DNA, the CDR3 is TGTGCCAGCAGCCAGACTGCTAACTATGGCTACACCTTC. It codes for CASSQTANYGYTF.

This rearrangement joins TRBV9 to TRBJ2-3; D gene unclear. This CDR3 comprises 14 residues. Germline-derived CDR1 and CDR2 are SGDLS and YYNGEE. Trimming took off 3 bases at V and 1 base at J, with 9 bases between the two ends. The CDR3 bases are TGTGCCAGCAGCGCGGCAGGTCGCACAGATACGCAGTATTTT. This sequence encodes CASSAAGRTDTQYF.